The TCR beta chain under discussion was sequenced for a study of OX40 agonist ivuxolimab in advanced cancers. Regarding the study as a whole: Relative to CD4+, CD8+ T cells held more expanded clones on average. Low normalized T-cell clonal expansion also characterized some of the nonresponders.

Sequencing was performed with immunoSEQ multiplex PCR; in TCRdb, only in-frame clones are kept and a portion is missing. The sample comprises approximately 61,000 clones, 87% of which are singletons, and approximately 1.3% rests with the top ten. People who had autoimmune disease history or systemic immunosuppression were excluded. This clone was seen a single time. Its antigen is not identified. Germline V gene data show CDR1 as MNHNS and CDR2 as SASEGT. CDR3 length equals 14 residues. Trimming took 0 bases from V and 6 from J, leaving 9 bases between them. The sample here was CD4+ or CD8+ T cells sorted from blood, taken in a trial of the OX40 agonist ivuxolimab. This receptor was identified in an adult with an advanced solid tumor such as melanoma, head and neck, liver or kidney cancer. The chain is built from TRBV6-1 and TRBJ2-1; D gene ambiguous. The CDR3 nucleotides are TGTGCCAGCAGTGAAGCCCGGACGGGCAATGAGCAGTTCTTC. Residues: CASSEARTGNEQFF.